Listed below are T cell receptor beta chains from one sample, sequenced in a study of CD8 T cells in Susac syndrome. TCRdb processed the immunoSEQ multiplex PCR reads anew with MiXCR; each CDR3 protein has one entry. The data show 150,000 to 200,000 distinct CDR3 sequences, approximately 95% seen once. Sequencing used CD8+ T cells from PBMCs. All receptors come from a human donor with multiple sclerosis. The CDR3 runs from the conserved cysteine through the conserved F or W. The D gene is left open where the match is weak. The listing skips clone size in some rows; elsewhere it reads once, few, many or a size class.

cdr3_nt: TGTGCTAGCAGTCAAGGGGTTTCGGCCCTGCCCGGGGAGCTGTTTTTT
cdr3_aa: CASSQGVSALPGELFF
j_call: TRBJ2-2
clone_size: -
v_call: TRBV9
d_call: -

cdr3_nt: TGCAGTGCTAGGATTCTAGCGGGGGGGGAGACCCAGTACTTC
cdr3_aa: CSARILAGGETQYF
j_call: TRBJ2-5
clone_size: -
v_call: TRBV20-1
d_call: TRBD2

cdr3_nt: TGTGCCAGCAGCCCGCGGTGGGGAGGGAGCACAGATACGCAGTATTTT
cdr3_aa: CASSPRWGGSTDTQYF
j_call: TRBJ2-3
clone_size: -
v_call: TRBV9
d_call: TRBD2

cdr3_nt: TGTGCCAGCAGCTTAAGGTCAGGAGGGGCCTTGAACGAGCAGTACTTC
cdr3_aa: CASSLRSGGALNEQYF
j_call: TRBJ2-7
clone_size: -
v_call: TRBV7-6
d_call: -

cdr3_nt: TGTGCGTGGGAGGGGGGTTTAGCTAACTATGGCTACACCTTC
cdr3_aa: CAWEGGLANYGYTF
j_call: TRBJ1-2
clone_size: -
v_call: TRBV30
d_call: -

cdr3_nt: TGTGCCAGCAGTCCAAGTCAGGGAGACGCCACAGATACGCAGTATTTT
cdr3_aa: CASSPSQGDATDTQYF
j_call: TRBJ2-3
clone_size: -
v_call: TRBV27
d_call: -

cdr3_nt: TGTGCCAGCAGCCAAGATGGGTGGGCCCATCAGTACTTC
cdr3_aa: CASSQDGWAHQYF
j_call: TRBJ2-5
clone_size: once
v_call: TRBV3-1
d_call: -

cdr3_nt: TGTGCTAGTGGTGGGACGGCGACTTACGAGCAGTACTTC
cdr3_aa: CASGGTATYEQYF
j_call: TRBJ2-7
clone_size: -
v_call: TRBV12-5
d_call: -

cdr3_nt: TGTGCCAGCAGTTTAACAGGGGCCTTACCCTACGAGCAGTACTTC
cdr3_aa: CASSLTGALPYEQYF
j_call: TRBJ2-7
clone_size: -
v_call: TRBV27
d_call: TRBD1

cdr3_nt: TGCAGCGTCCTCGGGACAGAAGAGACCCAGTACTTC
cdr3_aa: CSVLGTEETQYF
j_call: TRBJ2-5
clone_size: -
v_call: TRBV29-1
d_call: TRBD1

cdr3_nt: TGCGCCAGCAGTTACACCGGGCCATTCTACGAGCAGTACTTC
cdr3_aa: CASSYTGPFYEQYF
j_call: TRBJ2-7
clone_size: -
v_call: TRBV5-1
d_call: -

cdr3_nt: TGTGCCAGCAGCCAGACAGGAATAGGGGTTCAAGAGACCCAGTACTTC
cdr3_aa: CASSQTGIGVQETQYF
j_call: TRBJ2-5
clone_size: -
v_call: TRBV3-1
d_call: -

cdr3_nt: TGCAGCGTCCTACAGGATAATGAGCAGTTCTTC
cdr3_aa: CSVLQDNEQFF
j_call: TRBJ2-1
clone_size: -
v_call: TRBV29-1
d_call: -

cdr3_nt: TGTGCCAGCAGCTTAGAAGAGAGTTACAATGAGCAGTTCTTC
cdr3_aa: CASSLEESYNEQFF
j_call: TRBJ2-1
clone_size: -
v_call: TRBV7-2
d_call: -

cdr3_nt: TGCAGTGCTAGAGAGGGGGCTAGCGGGGGACTCTACGAGCAGTACTTC
cdr3_aa: CSAREGASGGLYEQYF
j_call: TRBJ2-7
clone_size: -
v_call: TRBV20-1
d_call: TRBD2

cdr3_nt: TGCGCCAGCAGCTTGGACGGTCGCGGCAGGGCCAAAAACATTCAGTACTTC
cdr3_aa: CASSLDGRGRAKNIQYF
j_call: TRBJ2-4
clone_size: -
v_call: TRBV5-1
d_call: -

cdr3_nt: TGCAGTGCTAACCCCAGCTCATCCTACGAGCAGTACTTC
cdr3_aa: CSANPSSSYEQYF
j_call: TRBJ2-7
clone_size: -
v_call: TRBV20-1
d_call: -

cdr3_nt: TGCGCCAGCAGCTTGGGTGAAGGGTTCGATGGCTACACCTTC
cdr3_aa: CASSLGEGFDGYTF
j_call: TRBJ1-2
clone_size: -
v_call: TRBV5-1
d_call: -

cdr3_nt: TGTGCCAGCAGTTTAGGGACTAGCCCCGGTCCCGGGGAGCTGTTTTTT
cdr3_aa: CASSLGTSPGPGELFF
j_call: TRBJ2-2
clone_size: -
v_call: TRBV27
d_call: TRBD2

cdr3_nt: TGTGCCAGTAGTATAGACCAGGGAAGCAATCAGCCCCAGCATTTT
cdr3_aa: CASSIDQGSNQPQHF
j_call: TRBJ1-5
clone_size: -
v_call: TRBV19
d_call: -

cdr3_nt: TGTGCCAGCCACGAGGGACAGGGGGCCAACGAGCAGTACTTC
cdr3_aa: CASHEGQGANEQYF
j_call: TRBJ2-7
clone_size: -
v_call: TRBV19
d_call: TRBD1